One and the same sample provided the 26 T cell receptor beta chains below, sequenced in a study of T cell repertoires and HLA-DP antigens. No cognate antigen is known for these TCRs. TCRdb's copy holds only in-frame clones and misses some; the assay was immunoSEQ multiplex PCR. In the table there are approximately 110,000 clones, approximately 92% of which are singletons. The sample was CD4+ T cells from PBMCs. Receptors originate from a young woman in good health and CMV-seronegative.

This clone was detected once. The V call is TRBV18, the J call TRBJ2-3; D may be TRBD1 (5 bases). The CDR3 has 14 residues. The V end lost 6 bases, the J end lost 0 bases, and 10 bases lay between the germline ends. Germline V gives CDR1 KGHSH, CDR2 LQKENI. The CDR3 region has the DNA TGTGCCAGCTCCGACAGTTATAGCACAGATACGCAGTATTTT. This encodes CASSDSYSTDTQYF.

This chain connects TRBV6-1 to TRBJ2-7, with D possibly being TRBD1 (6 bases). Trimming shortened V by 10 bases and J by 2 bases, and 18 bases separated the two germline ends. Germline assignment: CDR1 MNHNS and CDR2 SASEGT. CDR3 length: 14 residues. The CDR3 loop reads CAITQGRLTYEQYF. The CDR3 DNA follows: TGTGCCATTACACAGGGTCGTCTGACCTACGAGCAGTACTTC.

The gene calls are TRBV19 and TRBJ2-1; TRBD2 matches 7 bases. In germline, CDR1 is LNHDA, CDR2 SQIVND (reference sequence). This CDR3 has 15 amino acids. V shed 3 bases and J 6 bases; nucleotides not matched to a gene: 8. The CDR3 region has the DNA TGTGCCAGTAGTATCCCCGGAGCGGGGACCAATGAGCAGTTCTTC. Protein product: CASSIPGAGTNEQFF.

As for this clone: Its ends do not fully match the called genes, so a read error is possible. The CDR3 coding sequence is TGCGCCAGCAGACAAGTACTAGCCGGGGAGCAGTTCTTC. As protein: CASRQVLAGEQFF. The rearrangement joins TRBV4-1 to TRBJ2-1; possibly TRBD2 for D (6 bases). The germline CDR1 and CDR2 sequences are MGHRA and YSYEKL. This CDR3 comprises 13 residues.

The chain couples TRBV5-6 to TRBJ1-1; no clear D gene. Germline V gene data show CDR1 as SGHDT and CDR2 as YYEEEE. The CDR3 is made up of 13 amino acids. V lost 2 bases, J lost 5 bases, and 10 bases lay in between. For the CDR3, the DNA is TGTGCCAGCAGCTTAGGAGGGAAGACTGAAGCTTTCTTT. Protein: CASSLGGKTEAFF.

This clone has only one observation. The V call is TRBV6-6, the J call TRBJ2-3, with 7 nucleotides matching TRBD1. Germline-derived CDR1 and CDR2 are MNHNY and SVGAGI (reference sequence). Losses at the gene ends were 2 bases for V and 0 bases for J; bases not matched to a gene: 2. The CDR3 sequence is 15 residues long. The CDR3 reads CASSYRDRSTDTQYF. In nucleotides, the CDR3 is TGTGCCAGCAGTTACCGGGACAGAAGCACAGATACGCAGTATTTT.

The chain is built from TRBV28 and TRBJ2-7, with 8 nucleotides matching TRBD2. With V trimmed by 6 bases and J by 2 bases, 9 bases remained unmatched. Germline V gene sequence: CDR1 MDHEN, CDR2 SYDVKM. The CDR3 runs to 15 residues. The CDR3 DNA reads TGTGCCAGCAGAGTCGGGACTAGAGGTCCCTACGAGCAGTACTTC. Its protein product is CASRVGTRGPYEQYF.

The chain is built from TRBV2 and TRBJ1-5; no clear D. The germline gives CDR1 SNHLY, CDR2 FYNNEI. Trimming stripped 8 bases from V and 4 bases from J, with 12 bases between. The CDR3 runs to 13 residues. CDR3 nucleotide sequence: TGTGCCAGCGGGAAGGCACCGAATCAGCCCCAGCATTTT. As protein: CASGKAPNQPQHF. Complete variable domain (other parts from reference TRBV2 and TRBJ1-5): EPEVTQTPSHQVTQMGQEVILRCVPISNHLYFYWYRQILGQKVEFLVSFYNNEISEKSEIFDDQFSVERPDGSNFTLKIRSTKLEDSAMYFCASGKAPNQPQHFGDGTRLSIL.

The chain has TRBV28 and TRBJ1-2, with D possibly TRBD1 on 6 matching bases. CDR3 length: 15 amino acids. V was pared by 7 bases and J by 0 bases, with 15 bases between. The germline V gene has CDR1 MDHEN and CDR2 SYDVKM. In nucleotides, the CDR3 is TGTGCCAGCAATTCAGGGGCACCGACTAACTATGGCTACACCTTC. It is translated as CASNSGAPTNYGYTF.

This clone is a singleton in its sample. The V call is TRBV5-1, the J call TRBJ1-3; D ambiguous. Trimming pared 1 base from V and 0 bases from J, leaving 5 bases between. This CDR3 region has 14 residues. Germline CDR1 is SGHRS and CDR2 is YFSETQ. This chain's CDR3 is CASSLSYSGNTIYF. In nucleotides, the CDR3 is TGCGCCAGCAGCTTGAGTTACTCTGGAAACACCATATATTTT.

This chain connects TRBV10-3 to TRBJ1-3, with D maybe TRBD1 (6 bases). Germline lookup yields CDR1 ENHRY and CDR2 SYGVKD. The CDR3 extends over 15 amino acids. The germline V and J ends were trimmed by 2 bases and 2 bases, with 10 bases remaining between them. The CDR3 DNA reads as TGTGCCATCAGTGAGACAGGGTTAACTGGAAACACCATATATTTT. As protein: CAISETGLTGNTIYF.

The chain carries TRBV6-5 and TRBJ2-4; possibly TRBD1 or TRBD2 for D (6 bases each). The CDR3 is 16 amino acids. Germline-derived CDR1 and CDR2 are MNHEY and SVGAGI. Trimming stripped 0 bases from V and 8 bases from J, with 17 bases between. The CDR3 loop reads CASSYSTPVEGDIQYF. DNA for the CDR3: TGTGCCAGCAGTTACTCGACTCCCGTGGAGGGGGACATTCAGTACTTC.

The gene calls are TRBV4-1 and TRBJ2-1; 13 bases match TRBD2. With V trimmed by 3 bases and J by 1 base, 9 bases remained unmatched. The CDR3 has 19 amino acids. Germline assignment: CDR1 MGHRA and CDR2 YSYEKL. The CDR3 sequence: CASSHKTSGRSLSYNEQFF. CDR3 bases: TGCGCCAGCAGCCATAAGACTAGCGGGAGGTCACTATCCTACAATGAGCAGTTCTTC.

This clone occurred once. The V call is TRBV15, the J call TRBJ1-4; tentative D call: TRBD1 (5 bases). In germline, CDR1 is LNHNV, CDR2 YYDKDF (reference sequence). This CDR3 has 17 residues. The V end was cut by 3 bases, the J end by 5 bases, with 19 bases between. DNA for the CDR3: TGTGCCACCAGCAGCTACCTTCGGGGGGAGCTCAATGAAAAACTGTTTTTT. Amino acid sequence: CATSSYLRGELNEKLFF.

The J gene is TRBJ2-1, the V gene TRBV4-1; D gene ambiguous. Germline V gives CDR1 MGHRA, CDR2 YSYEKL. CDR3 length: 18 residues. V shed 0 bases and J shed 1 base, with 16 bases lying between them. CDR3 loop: CASSQDRKVSASYNEQFF. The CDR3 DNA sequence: TGCGCCAGCAGCCAAGATCGCAAGGTGAGCGCGTCCTACAATGAGCAGTTCTTC.

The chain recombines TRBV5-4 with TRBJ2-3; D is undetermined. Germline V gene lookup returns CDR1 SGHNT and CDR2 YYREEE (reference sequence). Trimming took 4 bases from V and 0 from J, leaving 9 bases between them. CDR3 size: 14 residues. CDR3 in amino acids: CASSEGLSTDTQYF. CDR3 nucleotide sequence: TGTGCCAGCAGCGAAGGGCTCAGCACAGATACGCAGTATTTT.

CDR3 residues: CSVAETPYGYTF. CDR3 coding DNA: TGCAGCGTTGCTGAGACTCCCTATGGCTACACCTTC. J is TRBJ1-2 and V is TRBV29-1; D gene unclear. The CDR3 contains 12 residues. Germline loops: CDR1 SQVTM, CDR2 ANQGSEA. Trimming took 4 bases from V and 4 from J, leaving 10 bases between them.

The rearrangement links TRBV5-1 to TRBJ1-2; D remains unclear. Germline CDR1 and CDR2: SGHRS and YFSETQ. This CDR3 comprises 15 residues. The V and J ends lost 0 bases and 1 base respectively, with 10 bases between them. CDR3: CASSLGGAINYGYTF. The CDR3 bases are TGCGCCAGCAGCTTGGGGGGAGCTATTAACTATGGCTACACCTTC. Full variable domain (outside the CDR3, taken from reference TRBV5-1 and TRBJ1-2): KAGVTQTPRYLIKTRGQQVTLSCSPISGHRSVSWYQQTPGQGLQFLFEYFSETQRNKGNFPGRFSGRQFSNSRSEMNVSTLELGDSALYLCASSLGGAINYGYTFGSGTRLTVV.

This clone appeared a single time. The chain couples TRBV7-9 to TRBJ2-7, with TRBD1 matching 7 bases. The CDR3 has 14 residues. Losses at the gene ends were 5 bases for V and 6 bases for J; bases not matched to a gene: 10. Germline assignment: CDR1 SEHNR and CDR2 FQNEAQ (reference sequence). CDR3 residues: CASSLPDREGEQYV. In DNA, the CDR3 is TGTGCCAGCAGCCTCCCCGACAGGGAAGGCGAGCAGTACGTC.

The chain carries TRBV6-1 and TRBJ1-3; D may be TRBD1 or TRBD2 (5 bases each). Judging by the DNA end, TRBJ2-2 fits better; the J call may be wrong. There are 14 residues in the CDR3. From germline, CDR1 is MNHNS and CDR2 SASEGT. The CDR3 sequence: CASSHRDNTGELFF. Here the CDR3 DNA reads TGTGCCAGCAGTCACCGGGACAACACCGGGGAGCTGTTTTTT.

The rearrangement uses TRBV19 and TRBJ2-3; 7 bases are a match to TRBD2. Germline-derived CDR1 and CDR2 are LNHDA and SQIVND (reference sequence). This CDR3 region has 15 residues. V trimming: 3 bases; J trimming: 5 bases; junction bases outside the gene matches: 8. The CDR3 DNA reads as TGTGCCAGTAGTATGACGGGAGGTTACAGAGATACGCAGTATTTT. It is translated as CASSMTGGYRDTQYF.

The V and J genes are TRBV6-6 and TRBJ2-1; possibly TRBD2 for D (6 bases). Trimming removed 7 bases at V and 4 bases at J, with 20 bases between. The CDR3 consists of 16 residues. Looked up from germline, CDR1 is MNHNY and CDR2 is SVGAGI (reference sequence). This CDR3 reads CASTRMLSGRYNEQFF. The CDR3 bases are TGTGCCAGCACCCGGATGCTTTCGGGGAGGTACAATGAGCAGTTCTTC.

CDR3 protein: CASSLQGNGYTF. In DNA, the CDR3 is TGTGCCAGCAGCTTACAGGGTAATGGCTACACCTTC. V gene TRBV11-2 combines with J gene TRBJ1-2; perhaps TRBD1 as D (5 bases). This CDR3 comprises 12 residues. In germline, CDR1 is SGHAT, CDR2 FQNNGV. Trimming shortened V by 2 bases and J by 6 bases, and 7 bases separated the two germline ends.

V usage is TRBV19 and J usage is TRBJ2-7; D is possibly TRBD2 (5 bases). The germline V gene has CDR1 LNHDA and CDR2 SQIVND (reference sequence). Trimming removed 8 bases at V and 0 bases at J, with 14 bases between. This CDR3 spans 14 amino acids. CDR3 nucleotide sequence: TGTGCCAGTCGCCCGCCGGGGAGCTCCTACGAGCAGTACTTC. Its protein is CASRPPGSSYEQYF.

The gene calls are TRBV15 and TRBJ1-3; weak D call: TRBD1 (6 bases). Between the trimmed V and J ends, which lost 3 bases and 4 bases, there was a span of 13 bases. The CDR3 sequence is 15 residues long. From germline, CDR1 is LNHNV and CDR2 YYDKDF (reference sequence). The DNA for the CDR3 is TGTGCCACCAGCAGGGACCAGGGGTTCGGAAACACCATATATTTT. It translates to CATSRDQGFGNTIYF.

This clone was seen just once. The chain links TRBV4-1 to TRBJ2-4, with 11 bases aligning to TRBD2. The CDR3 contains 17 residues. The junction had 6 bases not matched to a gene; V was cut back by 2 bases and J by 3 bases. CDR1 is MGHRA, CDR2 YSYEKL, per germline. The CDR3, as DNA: TGCGCCAGCAGCCAAATACTAGCGGGGGTAGGCAAAAACATTCAGTACTTC. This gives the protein CASSQILAGVGKNIQYF.